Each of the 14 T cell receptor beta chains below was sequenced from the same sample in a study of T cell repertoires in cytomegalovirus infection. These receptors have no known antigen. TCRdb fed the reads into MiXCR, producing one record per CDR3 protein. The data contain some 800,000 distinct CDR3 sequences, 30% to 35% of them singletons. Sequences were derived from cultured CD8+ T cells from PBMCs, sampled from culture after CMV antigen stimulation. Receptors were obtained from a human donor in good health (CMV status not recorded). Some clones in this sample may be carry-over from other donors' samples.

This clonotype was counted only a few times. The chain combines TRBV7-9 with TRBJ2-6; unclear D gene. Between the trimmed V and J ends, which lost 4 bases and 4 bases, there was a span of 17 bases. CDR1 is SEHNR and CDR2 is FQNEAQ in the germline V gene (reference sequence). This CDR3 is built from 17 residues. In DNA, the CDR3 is TGTGCCAGCAGCTGGAAGAGGCCTTGGTCCGGGGCCAACGTCCTGACTTTC. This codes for CASSWKRPWSGANVLTF.

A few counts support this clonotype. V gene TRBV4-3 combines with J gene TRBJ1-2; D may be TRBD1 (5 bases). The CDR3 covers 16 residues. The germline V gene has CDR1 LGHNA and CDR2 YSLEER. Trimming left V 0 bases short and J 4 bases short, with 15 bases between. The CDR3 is CASSQDSWGASYGYTF. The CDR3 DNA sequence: TGCGCCAGCAGCCAAGATAGCTGGGGCGCAAGCTATGGCTACACCTTC.

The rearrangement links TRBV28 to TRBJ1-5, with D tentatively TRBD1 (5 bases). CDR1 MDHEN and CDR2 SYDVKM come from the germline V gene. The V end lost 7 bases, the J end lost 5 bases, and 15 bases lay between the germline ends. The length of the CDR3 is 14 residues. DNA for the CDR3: TGTGCCAGCACCCTTGGGTTGGGGGATCAGCCCCAGCATTTT. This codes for CASTLGLGDQPQHF.

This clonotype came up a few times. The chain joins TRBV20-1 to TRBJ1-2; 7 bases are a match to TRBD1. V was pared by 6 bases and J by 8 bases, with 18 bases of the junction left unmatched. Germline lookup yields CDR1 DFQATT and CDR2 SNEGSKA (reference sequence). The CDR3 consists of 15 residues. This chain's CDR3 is CSAAIGEGAAWGYTF. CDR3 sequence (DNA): TGCAGTGCCGCGATTGGGGAGGGGGCGGCGTGGGGCTACACCTTC.

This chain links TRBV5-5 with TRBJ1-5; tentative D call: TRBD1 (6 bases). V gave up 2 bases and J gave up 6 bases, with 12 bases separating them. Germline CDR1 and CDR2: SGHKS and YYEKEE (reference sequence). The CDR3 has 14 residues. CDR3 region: CASSFNRAGQPQHF. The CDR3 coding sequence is TGTGCCAGCAGCTTTAACAGGGCGGGTCAGCCCCAGCATTTT.

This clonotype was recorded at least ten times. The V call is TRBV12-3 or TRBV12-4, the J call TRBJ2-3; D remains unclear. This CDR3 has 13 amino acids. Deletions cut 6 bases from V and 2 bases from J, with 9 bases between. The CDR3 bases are TGTGCCAGCAGCTTCCGAACCACAGATACGCAGTATTTT. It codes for CASSFRTTDTQYF.

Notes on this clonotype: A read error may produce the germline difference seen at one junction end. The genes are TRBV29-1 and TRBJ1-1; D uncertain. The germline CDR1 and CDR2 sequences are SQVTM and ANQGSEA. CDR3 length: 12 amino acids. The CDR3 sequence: CSVEDTVPEAFF. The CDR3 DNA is TGCAGCGTTGAAGACACAGTCCCTGAAGCCTTCTTT.

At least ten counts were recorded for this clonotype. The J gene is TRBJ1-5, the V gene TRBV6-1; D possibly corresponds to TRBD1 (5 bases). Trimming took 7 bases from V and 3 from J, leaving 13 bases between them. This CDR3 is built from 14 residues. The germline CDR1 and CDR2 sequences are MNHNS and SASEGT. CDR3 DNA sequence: TGTGCCAGCACCCCGAGGGGCACCAATCAGCCCCAGCATTTT. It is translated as CASTPRGTNQPQHF.

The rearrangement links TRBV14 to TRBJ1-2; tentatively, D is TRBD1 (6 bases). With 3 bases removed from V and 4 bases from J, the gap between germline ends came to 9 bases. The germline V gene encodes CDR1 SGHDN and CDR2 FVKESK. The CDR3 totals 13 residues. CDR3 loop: CASSQGASYGYTF. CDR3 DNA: TGTGCCAGCAGCCAGGGGGCTAGCTATGGCTACACCTTC.

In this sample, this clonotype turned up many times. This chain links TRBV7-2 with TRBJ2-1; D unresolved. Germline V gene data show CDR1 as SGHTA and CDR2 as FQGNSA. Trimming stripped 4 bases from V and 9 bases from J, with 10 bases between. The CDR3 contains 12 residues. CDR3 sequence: CASSSISIEQFF. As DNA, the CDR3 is TGTGCCAGCAGCTCGATAAGTATTGAGCAGTTCTTC.

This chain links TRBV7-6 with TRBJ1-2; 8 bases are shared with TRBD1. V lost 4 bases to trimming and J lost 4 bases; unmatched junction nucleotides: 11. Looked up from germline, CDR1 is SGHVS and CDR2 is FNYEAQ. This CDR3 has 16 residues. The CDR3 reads CASSSELQGAGYGYTF. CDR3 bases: TGTGCCAGCAGCTCCGAATTGCAGGGGGCAGGCTATGGCTACACCTTC.

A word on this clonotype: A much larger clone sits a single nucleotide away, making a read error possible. The CDR3 spells CASSLVGTAYISNQPQRF. The CDR3 DNA reads as TGTGCCAGCAGCTTAGTCGGGACAGCTTATATTAGCAATCAGCCCCAGCGTTTT. The chain links TRBV7-2 to TRBJ1-5, with 7 bases aligning to TRBD1. Germline CDR1 reads SGHTA; CDR2 reads FQGNSA. This CDR3 is 18 amino acids long.

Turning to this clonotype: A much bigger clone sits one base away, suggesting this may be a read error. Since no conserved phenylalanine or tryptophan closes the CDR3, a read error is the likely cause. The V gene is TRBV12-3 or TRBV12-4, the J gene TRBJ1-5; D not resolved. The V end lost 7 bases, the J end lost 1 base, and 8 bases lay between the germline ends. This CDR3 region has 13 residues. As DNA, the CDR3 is TGTGCCAGCATCTTGGACAGCAATCAGCCCCAGCATTCT. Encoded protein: CASILDSNQPQHS.

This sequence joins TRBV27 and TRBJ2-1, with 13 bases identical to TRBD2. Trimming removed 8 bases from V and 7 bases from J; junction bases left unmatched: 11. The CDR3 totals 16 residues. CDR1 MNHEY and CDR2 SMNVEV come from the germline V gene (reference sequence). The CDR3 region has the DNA TGTGCCAGCTCTAGGTCATCACTAGCGGGGGGGAATGAGCAGTTCTTC. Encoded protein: CASSRSSLAGGNEQFF.